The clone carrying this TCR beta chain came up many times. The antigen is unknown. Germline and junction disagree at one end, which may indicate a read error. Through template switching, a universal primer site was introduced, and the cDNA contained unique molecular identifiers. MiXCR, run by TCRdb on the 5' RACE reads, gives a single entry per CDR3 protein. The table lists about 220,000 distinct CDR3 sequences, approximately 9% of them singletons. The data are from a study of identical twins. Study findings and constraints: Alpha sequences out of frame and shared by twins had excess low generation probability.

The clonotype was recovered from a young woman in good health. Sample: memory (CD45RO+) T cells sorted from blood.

In DNA, the CDR3 is TGCAGTGCTGGAGACAGGGTTACCGGAGATACGCAGTATTTT. Amino acid sequence: CSAGDRVTGDTQYF. The rearrangement joins TRBV20-1 to TRBJ2-3; 7 nucleotides agree with TRBD1. There are 14 residues in the CDR3. In germline, CDR1 is DFQATT, CDR2 SNEGSKA (reference sequence).